These 11 T cell receptor beta chains share one sample of origin, sequenced in a study of identifying expanded T cells in peripheral blood. This table comes from immunoSEQ multiplex PCR, and its TCRdb copy is limited to in-frame clones, with some not included. The sample includes under 150,000 clones, roughly 90% of them seen just once. Material for sequencing was blood. The receptors were sampled from a person between 18 and 75 years old in good health.

The genes are TRBV5-1 and TRBJ1-6; perhaps TRBD1 as D (6 bases). Germline CDR1 SGHRS, CDR2 YFSETQ. The V gene lost 2 bases and the J gene lost 5 bases, with 11 bases spanning the gap. The CDR3 is 15 residues long. Written as DNA, the CDR3 is TGCGCCAGCAGCTTCGGACAGATAGATAATTCACCCCTCCACTTT. Protein product: CASSFGQIDNSPLHF.

The chain uses TRBV19 and TRBJ2-5; D uncertain. Germline-derived CDR1 and CDR2 are LNHDA and SQIVND (reference sequence). Trimming removed 1 base from V and 2 bases from J, with 8 bases in between. The CDR3 totals 14 residues. CDR3: CASSIGTAQETQYF. As DNA, the CDR3 is TGTGCCAGTAGTATAGGAACAGCGCAAGAGACCCAGTACTTC.

This rearrangement joins TRBV5-8 to TRBJ2-2, with no clear D. Germline V CDR1 and CDR2: SGHTS, YDEGEE. The CDR3 length is 13 residues. V dropped 4 bases and J dropped 0 bases, with 4 bases sitting between them. This CDR3 is CASSPANTGELFF. The CDR3 nucleotides read TGTGCCAGCAGCCCCGCGAACACCGGGGAGCTGTTTTTT.

This clone occurred once. The chain is built from TRBV19 and TRBJ1-1; TRBD1 matches at 11 bases. V dropped 7 bases and J dropped 4; count of bases not matched to a gene: 11. The CDR3 is made up of 16 amino acids. Per germline, CDR1 LNHDA and CDR2 SQIVND (reference sequence). The chain's CDR3 is CASKSGQGVISTEAFF. The CDR3 nucleotides read TGTGCCAGTAAGTCGGGACAGGGGGTGATTAGCACTGAAGCTTTCTTT. The whole variable domain, remainder taken from reference TRBV19 and TRBJ1-1, is DGGITQSPKYLFRKEGQNVTLSCEQNLNHDAMYWYRQDPGQGLRLIYYSQIVNDFQKGDIAEGYSVSREKKESFPLTVTSAQKNPTAFYLCASKSGQGVISTEAFFGQGTRLTVV.

The chain employs TRBV2 and TRBJ1-1; D remains ambiguous. The CDR3 length is 13 residues. Germline-derived CDR1 and CDR2 are SNHLY and FYNNEI. The V end lost 4 bases, the J end lost 10 bases, and 16 bases lay between the germline ends. The CDR3 loop reads CASSVLVAEGAFF. CDR3 DNA sequence: TGTGCCAGCAGTGTGTTGGTTGCAGAGGGAGCTTTCTTT.

In its sample, this clone was seen a few times. The rearrangement joins TRBV4-3 to TRBJ1-5; no clear D. This CDR3 has 15 residues. The ends were cut back, 0 bases at V and 7 bases at J, with 13 bases in the middle. The germline gives CDR1 LGHNA, CDR2 YSLEER. The CDR3 loop is CASSQELGWRQPQHF. Here the CDR3 DNA reads TGCGCCAGCAGCCAAGAATTGGGGTGGAGGCAGCCCCAGCATTTT.

V usage is TRBV5-1 and J usage is TRBJ1-1; no definite D call. From germline, CDR1 is SGHRS and CDR2 YFSETQ. This CDR3 comprises 14 residues. V was trimmed by 2 bases and J by 1 base, leaving 9 bases between them. The CDR3: CASSFGGWNTEAFF. CDR3 coding DNA: TGCGCCAGCAGCTTTGGCGGTTGGAACACTGAAGCTTTCTTT. Filled out from reference TRBV5-1 and TRBJ1-1, the complete variable domain reads KAGVTQTPRYLIKTRGQQVTLSCSPISGHRSVSWYQQTPGQGLQFLFEYFSETQRNKGNFPGRFSGRQFSNSRSEMNVSTLELGDSALYLCASSFGGWNTEAFFGQGTRLTVV.

The rearrangement links TRBV28 to TRBJ2-6, with D possibly matching TRBD1 (6 bases). The germline gives CDR1 MDHEN, CDR2 SYDVKM. The CDR3 is 17 residues long. V dropped 4 bases and J dropped 0 bases, with 13 bases sitting between them. The CDR3 bases are TGTGCCAGCAGTTCAATAACAGGGCTCTCTGGGGCCAACGTCCTGACTTTC. Its protein is CASSSITGLSGANVLTF.

The chain has TRBV15 and TRBJ1-1; maybe TRBD1 (6 bases). Deletions cut 0 bases from V and 3 bases from J, with 11 bases between. The germline CDR1 and CDR2 sequences are LNHNV and YYDKDF (reference sequence). The length of the CDR3 is 15 residues. The CDR3 loop reads CATSRDGGGHTEAFF. Written as DNA, the CDR3 is TGTGCCACCAGCAGAGATGGGGGCGGCCACACTGAAGCTTTCTTT.

This sequence joins TRBV7-2 and TRBJ2-1; either TRBD1 or TRBD2 may fit D (7 bases each). Per the germline V gene, CDR1 is SGHTA and CDR2 is FQGNSA. V shed 1 base and J shed 6 bases, with 19 bases lying between them. The CDR3 spans 17 residues. The chain's CDR3 is CASSLGPTGRGANEQFF. The CDR3 coding sequence is TGTGCCAGCAGCTTAGGTCCGACAGGGAGGGGGGCCAATGAGCAGTTCTTC.

In this sample, this clone turned up once. In nucleotides, the CDR3 is TGTGCCAGCAGCTTAGAATCGAGGAGTGAAAAACTGTTTTTT. This sequence encodes CASSLESRSEKLFF. The chain recombines TRBV7-8 with TRBJ1-4; D gene unclear. CDR1 and CDR2 (germline): SGHVS, FQNEAQ. Between the trimmed V and J ends, which lost 1 base and 7 bases, there was a span of 10 bases. This CDR3 is built from 14 residues.